This T cell receptor beta chain was found in a study of spatial heterogeneity in lung cancer. Study-level background: Alpha-chain detections were consistently fewer than beta-chain detections among the sequences. The average count in raw reads for each unique TCR and UMI combination exceeded 9.5 appearances.

Study results and caveats: Counts of expanded alpha and beta TCRs within tumors tracked the tumor nonsynonymous mutation count.

Time point of the sample: sample taken at primary tumor resection. The CDR3 length is 12 residues. CDR1 is MNHNS and CDR2 is SASEGT in the germline V gene. V lost 8 bases, J lost 5 bases, and 0 bases stayed unmatched. The library protocol tagged each TCR cDNA with a unique molecular identifier. TCRdb passed the 5' RACE reads through MiXCR, listing each CDR3 protein once. The sample holds about 6,000 distinct CDR3 sequences; around 7% are singletons and the top ten take 25% to 30%. This clonotype was counted at least ten times. The antigen is not known. This chain links TRBV6-1 with TRBJ2-7; 13 bases are shared with TRBD2. This TCR derives from a female donor with early-stage non-small cell lung cancer. The specimen was lung tumor tissue, collected at surgery. The CDR3 region is CASGTSGNEQYF. CDR3 coding DNA: TGTGCCAGCGGGACTAGCGGGAACGAGCAGTACTTC.